This TCR beta chain was captured by sequencing in a study of PD-1 blockade in mismatch repair-deficient tumors. Clones were read by immunoSEQ multiplex PCR, and TCRdb kept only the in-frame ones, dropping some. The table lists 8,500 to 10,000 clones, more than 75% of them singletons. The length of the CDR3 is 15 residues. Germline lookup yields CDR1 SGHTA and CDR2 FQGTGA. Trimming took 5 bases from V and 4 from J; bases not matched to a gene: 3. This clone was recorded only once. Its specificity is unknown. Indicated time point: roughly 10-day in vitro stimulation with candidate neoantigen peptide 2. All patients were mismatch repair deficient, assessed by either PCR or immunohistochemistry. About 7 ELISpot-reactive neoantigen peptides each drove an approximately 10-day in vitro stimulation.

The gene calls are TRBV7-3 and TRBJ2-3; 13 bases line up with TRBD2. This sequence was found in an adult with mismatch repair-deficient cancer. Sequencing used cells cultured in vitro, obtained from a patient treated with pembrolizumab. The chain's CDR3 is CASSPGLAGADTQYF. The DNA for the CDR3 is TGTGCCAGCAGCCCAGGACTAGCGGGAGCAGATACGCAGTATTTT.